This TCR beta chain was observed in a study of identical twins. TCRdb passed the 5' RACE reads through MiXCR, listing each CDR3 protein once. The profile shows 400,000 to 500,000 distinct CDR3 sequences, 18% of them singletons. This clonotype was found many times. Its antigen is not known. Findings and caveats of the study: Abundant beta clonotypes from cord blood had fewer insertions, unlike memory repertoires, which showed none.

Trimming removed 1 base at V and 6 bases at J, with 15 bases between. There are 16 residues in the CDR3. CDR1 and CDR2 (germline): SGHDN, FVKESK. The TCR was taken from a man over 45 in good health. Sequenced input: naive T cells sorted from blood. V is TRBV14 and J is TRBJ2-2; possibly TRBD2 for D (6 bases). The CDR3 sequence is CASSQAPGGRAGELFF. The CDR3 DNA is TGTGCCAGCAGCCAAGCCCCCGGGGGAAGGGCCGGGGAGCTGTTTTTT.